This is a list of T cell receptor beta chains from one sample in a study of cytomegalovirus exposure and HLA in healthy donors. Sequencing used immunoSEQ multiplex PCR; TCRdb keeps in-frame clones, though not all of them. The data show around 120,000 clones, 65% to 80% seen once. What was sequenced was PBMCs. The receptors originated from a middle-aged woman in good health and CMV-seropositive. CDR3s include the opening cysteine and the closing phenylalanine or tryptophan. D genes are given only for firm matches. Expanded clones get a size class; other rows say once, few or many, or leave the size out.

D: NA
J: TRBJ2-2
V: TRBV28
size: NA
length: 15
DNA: TGTGCCAGCAGATGGGGGGACAGAGGGACCGGGGAGCTGTTTTTT
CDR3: CASRWGDRGTGELFF

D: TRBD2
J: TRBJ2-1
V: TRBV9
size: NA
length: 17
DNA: TGTGCCAGCAGCGTAGTCGGGGGGGCTAGTGCCTACAATGAGCAGTTCTTC
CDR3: CASSVVGGASAYNEQFF

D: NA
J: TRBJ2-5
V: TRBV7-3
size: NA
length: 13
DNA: TGTGCCAGCAGCTTAGGGCCCCTTAGGCCCCAGTACTTC
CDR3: CASSLGPLRPQYF

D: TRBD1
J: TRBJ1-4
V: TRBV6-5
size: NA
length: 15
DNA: TGTGCCAGCAGTCTGGGACAGGGAGTTGGGGAAAAACTGTTTTTT
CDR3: CASSLGQGVGEKLFF

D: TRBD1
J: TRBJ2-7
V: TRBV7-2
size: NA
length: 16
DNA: TGTGCCAGCAGCTTAACGGGGGGGACAGGGGACTACGAGCAGTACTTC
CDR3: CASSLTGGTGDYEQYF

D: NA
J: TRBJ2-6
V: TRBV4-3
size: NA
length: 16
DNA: TGCGCCAGCAGCCACGAAAGGGGCTCTGGGGCCAACGTCCTGACTTTC
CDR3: CASSHERGSGANVLTF

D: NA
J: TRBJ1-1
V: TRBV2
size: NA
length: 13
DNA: TGTGCCAGCAGAAACCGGGACACATTAGAAGCTTTCTTT
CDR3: CASRNRDTLEAFF

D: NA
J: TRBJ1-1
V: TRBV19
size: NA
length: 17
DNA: TGTGCCAGTAGTATAGTCGGAGGAAACGGTGCCGGGACTGAAGCTTTCTTT
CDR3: CASSIVGGNGAGTEAFF

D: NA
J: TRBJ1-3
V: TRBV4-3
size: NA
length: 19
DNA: TGCGCCAGCAGCCAAGTCTATACCCCCGGGACAAGCTCTGGGAACACCATATATTTT
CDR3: CASSQVYTPGTSSGNTIYF

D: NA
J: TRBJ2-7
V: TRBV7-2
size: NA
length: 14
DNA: TGTGCCAGCAGCTTAGGGTGGGGAGAATACGAGCAGTACTTC
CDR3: CASSLGWGEYEQYF

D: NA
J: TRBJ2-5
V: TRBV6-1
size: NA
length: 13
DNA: TGTGCCAGCACTTTACGAGACCAAGAGACCCAGTACTTC
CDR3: CASTLRDQETQYF

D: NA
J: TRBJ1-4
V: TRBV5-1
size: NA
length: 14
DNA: TGCGCCAGCAGCCCGGGGGGTGCTAATGAAAAACTGTTTTTT
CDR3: CASSPGGANEKLFF

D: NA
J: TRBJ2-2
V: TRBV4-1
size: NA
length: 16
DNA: TGCGCCAGCAGCCAAGATCTGGGCGGGTACACCGGGGAGCTGTTTTTT
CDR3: CASSQDLGGYTGELFF

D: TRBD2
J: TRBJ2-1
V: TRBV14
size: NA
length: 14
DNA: TGTGCCAGCAGGAAGACTAGCGGGGGTCTCAGTCAGTTCTTC
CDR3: CASRKTSGGLSQFF

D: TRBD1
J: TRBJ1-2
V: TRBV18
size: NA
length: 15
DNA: TGTGCCAGCTCACCTCCGGGACAGGGATCGTCCGGCTACACCTTC
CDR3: CASSPPGQGSSGYTF

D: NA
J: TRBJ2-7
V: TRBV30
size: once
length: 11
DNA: TGTGCCTGGAGTGCCCTTTACGAGCAGTACTTC
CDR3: CAWSALYEQYF

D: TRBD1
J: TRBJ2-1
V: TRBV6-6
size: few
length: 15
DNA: TGTGCCAGCGTCCTGACCGGGACAGGGATCAATGAGCAGTTCTTC
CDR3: CASVLTGTGINEQFF

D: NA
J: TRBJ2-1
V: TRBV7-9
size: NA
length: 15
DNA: TGTGCCAGCAGCATAGTACTCGGGTCCTACAATGAGCAGTTCTTC
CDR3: CASSIVLGSYNEQFF

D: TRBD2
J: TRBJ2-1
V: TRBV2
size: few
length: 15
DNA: TGTGCCAGCAGTGTTACCCGTTCCCCGGGGGGTGAGCAGTTCTTC
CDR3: CASSVTRSPGGEQFF

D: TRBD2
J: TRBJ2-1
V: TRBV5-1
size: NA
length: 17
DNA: TGCGCCAGCAGCTTACGTACCTTAGCGGGGGGTAGCAATGAGCAGTTCTTC
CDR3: CASSLRTLAGGSNEQFF

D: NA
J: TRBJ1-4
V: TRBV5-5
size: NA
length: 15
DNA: TGTGCCAGCAGCTCCGGACGGGGGGCGCAAGAAAAACTGTTTTTT
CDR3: CASSSGRGAQEKLFF

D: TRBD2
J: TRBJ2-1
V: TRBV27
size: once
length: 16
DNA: TGTGCCAGCAGTTTTTCCGGACTAGCCTCCTACAATGAGCAGTTCTTC
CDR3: CASSFSGLASYNEQFF

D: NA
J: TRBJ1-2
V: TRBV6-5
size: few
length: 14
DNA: TGTGCCAGCAGCATTGGGGGGGGTTCAAGTGGCTACACCTTC
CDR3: CASSIGGGSSGYTF

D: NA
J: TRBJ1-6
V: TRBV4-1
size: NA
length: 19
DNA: TGCGCCAGCAGCCAAGACCCTAATGCAGGGGACGTTTTTAATTCACCCCTCCACTTT
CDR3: CASSQDPNAGDVFNSPLHF

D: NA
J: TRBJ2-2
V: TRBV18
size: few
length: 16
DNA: TGTGCCAGCTCACTCCCGACAAGGGGGAATACCGGGGAGCTGTTTTTT
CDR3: CASSLPTRGNTGELFF

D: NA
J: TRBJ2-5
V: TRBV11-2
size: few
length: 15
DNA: TGTGCCAGCAGCCCCCGGACAGCTAACCAAGAGACCCAGTACTTC
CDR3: CASSPRTANQETQYF

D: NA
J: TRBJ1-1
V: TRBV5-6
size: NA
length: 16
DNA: TGTGCCAGCAGCTGGCGGGGTGTAGGCAGGGCCACTGAAGCTTTCTTT
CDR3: CASSWRGVGRATEAFF

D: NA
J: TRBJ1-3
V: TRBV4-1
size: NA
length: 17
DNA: TGCGCCAGCAGCCAACCTGGGGGGGGAAGCTCTGGAAACACCATATATTTT
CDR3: CASSQPGGGSSGNTIYF

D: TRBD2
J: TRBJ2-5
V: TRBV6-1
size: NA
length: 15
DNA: TGTGCCAGCAGTAAGGGACTAGCGGGAGATGAGACCCAGTACTTC
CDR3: CASSKGLAGDETQYF

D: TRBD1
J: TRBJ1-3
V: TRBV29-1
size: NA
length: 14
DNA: TGCAGCGTTGGAGAGACAGGGCGAGGAAACACCATATATTTT
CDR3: CSVGETGRGNTIYF

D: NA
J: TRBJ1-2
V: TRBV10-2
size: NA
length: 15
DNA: TGCGCCAGCGACAATGATGAAGCTCCTAACTATGGCTACACCTTC
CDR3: CASDNDEAPNYGYTF

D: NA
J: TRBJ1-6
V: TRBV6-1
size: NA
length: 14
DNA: TGTGCCAGCATTAAAACAGGGTATAATTCACCCCTCCACTTT
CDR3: CASIKTGYNSPLHF

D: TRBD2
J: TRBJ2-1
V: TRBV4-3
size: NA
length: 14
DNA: TGCGCCAGCAGCCAAAGCGGGGTTCACAATGAGCAGTTCTTC
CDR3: CASSQSGVHNEQFF

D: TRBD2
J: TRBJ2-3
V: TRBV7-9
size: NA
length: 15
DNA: TGTGCCAGCAGCTCGAGCGGGAGGGCGACAGATACGCAGTATTTT
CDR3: CASSSSGRATDTQYF

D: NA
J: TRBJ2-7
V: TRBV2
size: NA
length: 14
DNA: TGTGCCAGCAGGGCCGGGAGACTGACTCGGGAGCAGTACTTC
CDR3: CASRAGRLTREQYF

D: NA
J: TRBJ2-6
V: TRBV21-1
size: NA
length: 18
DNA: TGTGCCAGCAGCACCCGACAGGGTTTTAGCTGTGGGGCCAACGTCCTGACTTTC
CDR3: CASSTRQGFSCGANVLTF

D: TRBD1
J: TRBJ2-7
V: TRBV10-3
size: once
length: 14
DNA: TGTGCCATCAGTGTAGGGACAGGACCCTACGAGCAGTACTTC
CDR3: CAISVGTGPYEQYF

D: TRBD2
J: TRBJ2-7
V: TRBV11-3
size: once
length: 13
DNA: TGTGCCAGCAGCTTTACTAGCGGGAGCGAGCAGTACTTC
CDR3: CASSFTSGSEQYF

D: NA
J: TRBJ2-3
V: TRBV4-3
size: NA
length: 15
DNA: TGCGCCAGCAGCCAAGAGGCCGGGAGCACAGATACGCAGTATTTT
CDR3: CASSQEAGSTDTQYF

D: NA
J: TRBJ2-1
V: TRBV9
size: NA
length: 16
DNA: TGTGCCAGCAGCCCCTTGGGCAGGGGCGAGTACAATGAGCAGTTCTTC
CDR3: CASSPLGRGEYNEQFF

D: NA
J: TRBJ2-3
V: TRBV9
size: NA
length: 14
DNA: TGTGCCAGCAGCGTTGTGGTAGCTTCAGATACGCAGTATTTT
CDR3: CASSVVVASDTQYF

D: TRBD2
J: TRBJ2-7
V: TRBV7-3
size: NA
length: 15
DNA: TGTGCCAGCAGCTTATTAGCGGGAGGGCCGAACGAGCAGTACTTC
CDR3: CASSLLAGGPNEQYF

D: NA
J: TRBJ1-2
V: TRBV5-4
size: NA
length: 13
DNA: TGTGCCAGCAGCCGAGGGGGACCCTATGGCTACACCTTC
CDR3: CASSRGGPYGYTF

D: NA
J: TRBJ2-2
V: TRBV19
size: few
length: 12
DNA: TGTGCCAGTAATAGGGGTGCGGGGGAGCTGTTTTTT
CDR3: CASNRGAGELFF